This passage covers 5 T cell receptor beta chains from one sample sequenced in a study of shared clonotypes between healthy human individuals. Some clones are missing from TCRdb's copy, which holds only in-frame ones; the method was immunoSEQ multiplex PCR. Among about 2.3 million clones, about 92% were seen once, and the ten largest hold 0.39%. The sample was naive CD4+ T cells from PBMCs. As for subset: CD45RA+ positively selected. The receptors shown here come from a man younger than 30 in good health. Some clones in this sample may be carry-over from other donors' samples.

This clone was seen only a few times. V usage is TRBV11-3 and J usage is TRBJ1-1; tentative D call: TRBD1 (5 bases). This CDR3 is built from 12 residues. The germline gives CDR1 SGHNT, CDR2 YENEEA. Trimming stripped 3 bases from V and 6 bases from J, with 8 bases between. This CDR3 reads CASSFQGSEAFF. Written as DNA, the CDR3 is TGTGCCAGCAGCTTTCAGGGCTCTGAAGCTTTCTTT.

The V and J genes are TRBV2 and TRBJ1-2, with TRBD1 matching over 9 bases. The CDR3 extends over 16 amino acids. V shed 5 bases, J shed 3 bases, and the junction held 10 bases outside the gene matches. Looked up from germline, CDR1 is SNHLY and CDR2 is FYNNEI. The CDR3 here is CASSLTTGGADYGYTF. The CDR3 coding sequence is TGTGCCAGCAGTCTAACTACAGGGGGCGCGGACTATGGCTACACCTTC.

This chain uses TRBV6-1 with TRBJ1-2; maybe TRBD1 (6 bases). Trimming shortened V by 3 bases and J by 0 bases, and 14 bases separated the two germline ends. The CDR3 runs to 16 residues. Germline V gene sequence: CDR1 MNHNS, CDR2 SASEGT. The CDR3 DNA reads TGTGCCAGCAGTGAGACTTCCGGGACACCTAACTATGGCTACACCTTC. This codes for CASSETSGTPNYGYTF.

The rearrangement links TRBV19 to TRBJ1-2; possibly TRBD1 for D (5 bases). The CDR3 is 15 amino acids. V lost 3 bases to trimming and J lost 4 bases, with 15 bases between them. Germline CDR1 reads LNHDA; CDR2 reads SQIVND (reference sequence). As DNA, the CDR3 is TGTGCCAGTAGTATTGGGGCCGGAATGAGCTATGGCTACACCTTC. It codes for CASSIGAGMSYGYTF.

In this sample, this clone turned up once. V usage is TRBV6-6 and J usage is TRBJ1-1; possible D gene TRBD1, 6 bases. This CDR3 is built from 12 residues. Trimming left V 0 bases short and J 8 bases short, with 7 bases between. CDR1 is MNHNY and CDR2 is SVGAGI in the germline V gene (reference sequence). DNA of the CDR3: TGTGCCAGCAGTTACTCCAGGGGCGAAGCTTTCTTT. It yields the protein CASSYSRGEAFF.